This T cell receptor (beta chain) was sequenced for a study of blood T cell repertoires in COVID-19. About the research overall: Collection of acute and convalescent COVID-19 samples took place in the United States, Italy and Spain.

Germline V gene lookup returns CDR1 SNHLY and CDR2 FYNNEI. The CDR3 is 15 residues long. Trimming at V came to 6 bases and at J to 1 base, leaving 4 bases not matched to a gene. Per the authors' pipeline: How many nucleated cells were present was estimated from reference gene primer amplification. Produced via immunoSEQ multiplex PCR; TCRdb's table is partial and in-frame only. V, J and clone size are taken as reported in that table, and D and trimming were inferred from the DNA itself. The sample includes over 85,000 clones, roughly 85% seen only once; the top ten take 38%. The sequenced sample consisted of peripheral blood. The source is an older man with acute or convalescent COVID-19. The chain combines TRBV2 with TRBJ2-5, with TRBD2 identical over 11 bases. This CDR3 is CASRTSGGRQETQYF. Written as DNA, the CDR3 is TGTGCCAGCAGAACTAGCGGGGGCCGCCAAGAGACCCAGTACTTC.